The next 9 T cell receptor beta chains were all read from a single sample in a study of blood T cell repertoires in COVID-19. TCRdb's copy holds only in-frame clones and misses some; the assay was immunoSEQ multiplex PCR. The sample lists around 200,000 clones, about 78% seen once, with around 5.8% in the top ten. The specimen sequenced was peripheral blood. These receptors were taken from a woman between 70 and 85 years old with acute or convalescent COVID-19.

V and J are TRBV4-2 and TRBJ1-1, with 7 bases lining up with TRBD1. The CDR3 extends over 12 amino acids. Germline assignment: CDR1 LGHNA and CDR2 YNFKEQ. Losses at the gene ends were 4 bases for V and 10 bases for J; bases not matched to a gene: 6. In DNA form, the CDR3 reads TGTGCCAGCAGCCCCCGACAGGGTAGAGCTTTCTTT. Its translation: CASSPRQGRAFF.

Only one count was recorded for this clone. CDR3: CASRQDRAYGYTF. In nucleotides, the CDR3 is TGTGCCAGCAGGCAGGACAGGGCGTATGGCTACACCTTC. This chain connects TRBV5-4 to TRBJ1-2; TRBD1 agrees at 8 bases. V gave up 5 bases and J gave up 5 bases; unmatched junction bases: 5. The CDR3 sequence is 13 residues long. The V gene's germline CDR1 is SGHNT and CDR2 YYREEE (reference sequence).

The CDR3 here is CASSLSIGTSGQQYF. The CDR3 DNA reads TGTGCCAGCAGTTTATCTATCGGGACTAGCGGGCAGCAGTACTTC. The chain combines TRBV27 with TRBJ2-7; 12 bases agree with TRBD2. With V trimmed by 0 bases and J by 8 bases, 5 bases remained unmatched. CDR1 and CDR2 (germline): MNHEY, SMNVEV (reference sequence). The CDR3 spans 15 residues.

The chain couples TRBV27 to TRBJ2-7; 7 nucleotides align to TRBD2. Germline V gives CDR1 MNHEY, CDR2 SMNVEV (reference sequence). The CDR3 runs 15 residues. V gave up 5 bases and J gave up 2 bases; unmatched junction bases: 9. CDR3 sequence (DNA): TGTGCCAGCAGTGGGGGAGGGAGTACCCCCTACGAGCAGTACTTC. It translates to CASSGGGSTPYEQYF.

V is TRBV27 and J is TRBJ2-2, with 7 positions matching TRBD1. The germline V gene has CDR1 MNHEY and CDR2 SMNVEV (reference sequence). Trimming took 6 bases from V and 2 from J; bases not matched to a gene: 12. This CDR3 comprises 17 residues. The CDR3 DNA reads as TGTGCCAGCAGACCGTTTTCGACAGGGCTAAACACCGGGGAGCTGTTTTTT. This sequence encodes CASRPFSTGLNTGELFF.

This chain connects TRBV25-1 to TRBJ1-4; a weak D match, TRBD1 (5 bases). CDR1 MGHDK and CDR2 SYGVNS come from the germline V gene. V lost 4 bases and J lost 3, with 12 bases in between. The length of the CDR3 is 15 residues. CDR3 loop: CASSGLQVPNEKLFF. The CDR3 DNA sequence: TGTGCCAGCAGTGGCCTACAGGTGCCTAATGAAAAACTGTTTTTT.

This sequence joins TRBV20-1 and TRBJ2-1, with 9 bases that match TRBD2. The CDR3 contains 14 residues. V lost 3 bases and J lost 9; bases outside the gene matches: 9. Germline CDR1 reads DFQATT; CDR2 reads SNEGSKA (reference sequence). In nucleotides, the CDR3 is TGCAGTGCTAGTTACGCGGGAGGGCCACGTGAGCAGTTCTTC. Translating it yields CSASYAGGPREQFF.

There are a few counts of this clone. V usage is TRBV7-8 and J usage is TRBJ1-5, with 7 bases matching TRBD1. After removal of 1 base from V and 3 bases from J, the junction contained 12 bases not matched to a gene. CDR1 SGHVS and CDR2 FQNEAQ come from the germline V gene. CDR3 length: 18 amino acids. CDR3 DNA: TGTGCCAGCAGCTTAGGCCGCCGGTACAGGGGTCTCAATCAGCCCCAGCATTTT. Translation gives CASSLGRRYRGLNQPQHF.

The chain combines TRBV27 with TRBJ1-1, with 9 bases that match TRBD1. With 6 bases clipped from V and 1 base from J, the junction kept 3 bases outside the gene matches. This CDR3 is 14 amino acids long. CDR1 and CDR2 from the germline V gene are MNHEY and SMNVEV (reference sequence). The CDR3 DNA sequence: TGTGCCAGCAGCCGGGACAGGGAGAACACTGAAGCTTTCTTT. This codes for CASSRDRENTEAFF.